A single sample is the source of the 22 T cell receptor beta chains below, sequenced in a study of T cells expressing NK-cell markers. TCRdb reprocessed the 5' RACE reads; each CDR3 protein has one entry and no DNA is given. In all, the sample yields about 370,000 distinct CDR3 sequences. The material sequenced was blood T cells: a sorted CD56 or NKG2C T cell subset, CD4+ or CD8+ T cells, or bulk PBMC T cells (not recorded which). These receptors originate from a woman aged 45 to 65 in good health.

The chain recombines TRBV2 with TRBJ2-1; the D call from TCRdb, TRBD1, cannot be confirmed without DNA. Germline V gene sequence: CDR1 SNHLY, CDR2 FYNNEI. CDR3 size: 14 residues. The CDR3: CASTSLRDWWEQFF.

CDR3 sequence reads: CATSSAGRTEAFF. V gene TRBV24-1 combines with J gene TRBJ1-1; TCRdb's D call, TRBD1, is unchecked because there is no DNA. The CDR3 spans 13 residues. Germline CDR1 KGHDR, CDR2 SFDVKD.

The chain joins TRBV3-1 to TRBJ2-2; TCRdb gives TRBD2 as the D gene, but with no DNA this cannot be confirmed. Germline V lookup: CDR1 LGHDT, CDR2 YNNKEL (reference sequence). The CDR3 is made up of 16 amino acids. The CDR3: CASSRRLAGNTGELFF.

The CDR3 loop reads CASSELRQGRTEAFF. The rearrangement joins TRBV6-1 to TRBJ1-1; lacking DNA, the TRBD1 call made by TCRdb goes unchecked. Germline V lookup: CDR1 MNHNS, CDR2 SASEGT. This CDR3 is 15 amino acids long.

This rearrangement joins TRBV5-1 to TRBJ2-3; TCRdb proposes TRBD1, but this gene call is untestable without DNA. The CDR3 loop spans 14 amino acids. CDR1 is SGHRS, CDR2 YFSETQ, per germline. The CDR3: CASYRDEATDTQYF.

This chain links TRBV20-1 with TRBJ2-2; TCRdb outputs TRBD2, but without DNA this stays unchecked. The germline CDR1 and CDR2 sequences are DFQATT and SNEGSKA (reference sequence). CDR3 size: 16 residues. The CDR3 spells CSARGENRRNTGELFF.

V and J are TRBV12-3 or TRBV12-4 and TRBJ2-1. The CDR3 covers 13 residues. CDR3 residues: CASSFLALNEQFF.

The V and J genes are TRBV20-1 and TRBJ1-6. The CDR3 length is 14 residues. Per germline, CDR1 DFQATT and CDR2 SNEGSKA (reference sequence). This chain's CDR3 is CSARDGEFLGALHF.

The chain employs TRBV5-6 and TRBJ2-3; the TCRdb call, TRBD1, lacks DNA for checking. CDR1 and CDR2 (germline): SGHDT, YYEEEE. This CDR3 spans 13 amino acids. CDR3 in amino acids: CASTPGRTDTQYF.

The gene calls are TRBV12-5 and TRBJ2-1; TCRdb names TRBD2, which stays unverified in the absence of DNA. Germline CDR1 LGHNT, CDR2 FRNRAP. The CDR3 is 16 amino acids. This CDR3 reads CASGRQTSVPGAEQFF.

The rearrangement links TRBV29-1 to TRBJ1-2; the TCRdb call, TRBD1, lacks DNA for checking. The CDR3 length is 12 residues. Germline V lookup: CDR1 SQVTM, CDR2 ANQGSEA. This CDR3 is CSVFPPAYGYTF. The variable domain in full, completed from reference TRBV29-1 and TRBJ1-2, reads SAVISQKPSRDICQRGTSLTIQCQVDSQVTMMFWYRQQPGQSLTLIATANQGSEATYESGFVIDKFPISRPNLTFSTLTVSNMSPEDSSIYLCSVFPPAYGYTFGSGTRLTVV.

The chain joins TRBV7-6 to TRBJ2-3; TCRdb selects TRBD2, and the lack of DNA leaves this call unchecked. There are 18 residues in the CDR3. The germline CDR1 and CDR2 sequences are SGHVS and FNYEAQ. CDR3 sequence reads: CASSLELAGVLGPDTQYF.

This chain links TRBV7-3 with TRBJ2-1. This CDR3 has 14 residues. The germline V gene encodes CDR1 SGHTA and CDR2 FQGTGA. The CDR3 is CASSFIYPDNEQFF.

The chain recombines TRBV5-1 with TRBJ2-1. The CDR3 covers 14 residues. Germline CDR1 SGHRS, CDR2 YFSETQ. The CDR3 loop reads CASRAVGRYNEQFF.

The chain is built from TRBV7-7 and TRBJ2-5; TCRdb gives TRBD1 as the D gene, but with no DNA this cannot be confirmed. The germline V gene has CDR1 SSHAT and CDR2 FNYEAQ (reference sequence). The CDR3 runs to 14 residues. The CDR3 protein is CASSPPSGLETQYF. The complete variable domain, with remaining parts taken from reference TRBV7-7 and TRBJ2-5, reads GAGVSQSPRYKVTKRGQDVTLRCDPISSHATLYWYQQALGQGPEFLTYFNYEAQPDKSGLPSDRFSAERPEGSISTLTIQRTEQRDSAMYRCASSPPSGLETQYFGPGTRLLVL.

The rearrangement joins TRBV5-1 to TRBJ1-4. The CDR3 length is 14 residues. The germline V gene encodes CDR1 SGHRS and CDR2 YFSETQ. This CDR3 is CASSRPEGNEKLFF.

The V and J genes are TRBV3-1 and TRBJ2-1. From germline, CDR1 is LGHDT and CDR2 YNNKEL (reference sequence). The CDR3 runs 15 residues. CDR3 protein: CASSRSIDTYNEQFF.

The chain links TRBV25-1 to TRBJ2-1; TCRdb's D call, TRBD1, is unchecked because there is no DNA. CDR1 MGHDK and CDR2 SYGVNS come from the germline V gene. The CDR3 extends over 12 amino acids. CDR3: CTPGTGVNEQFF.

The V and J genes are TRBV30 and TRBJ1-4; the D gene TCRdb calls, TRBD1, cannot be checked with no DNA. The CDR3 totals 15 residues. Germline V gene sequence: CDR1 GTSNPN, CDR2 SVGIG (reference sequence). CDR3 region: CAWSVQTGKGEKLFF.

V is TRBV12-3 or TRBV12-4 and J is TRBJ1-3. This CDR3 region has 15 residues. The CDR3 sequence is CASSLRLGSGNTIYF.

The chain couples TRBV5-1 to TRBJ2-2; TCRdb indicates TRBD2, and absent DNA this call remains unverified. The CDR3 consists of 18 residues. Germline V gives CDR1 SGHRS, CDR2 YFSETQ. The CDR3 is CASSVTLAGGSDTGELFF.

The chain carries TRBV5-5 and TRBJ2-2. The CDR3 has 12 amino acids. In germline, CDR1 is SGHKS, CDR2 YYEKEE (reference sequence). This chain's CDR3 is CASSPIGGELFF.